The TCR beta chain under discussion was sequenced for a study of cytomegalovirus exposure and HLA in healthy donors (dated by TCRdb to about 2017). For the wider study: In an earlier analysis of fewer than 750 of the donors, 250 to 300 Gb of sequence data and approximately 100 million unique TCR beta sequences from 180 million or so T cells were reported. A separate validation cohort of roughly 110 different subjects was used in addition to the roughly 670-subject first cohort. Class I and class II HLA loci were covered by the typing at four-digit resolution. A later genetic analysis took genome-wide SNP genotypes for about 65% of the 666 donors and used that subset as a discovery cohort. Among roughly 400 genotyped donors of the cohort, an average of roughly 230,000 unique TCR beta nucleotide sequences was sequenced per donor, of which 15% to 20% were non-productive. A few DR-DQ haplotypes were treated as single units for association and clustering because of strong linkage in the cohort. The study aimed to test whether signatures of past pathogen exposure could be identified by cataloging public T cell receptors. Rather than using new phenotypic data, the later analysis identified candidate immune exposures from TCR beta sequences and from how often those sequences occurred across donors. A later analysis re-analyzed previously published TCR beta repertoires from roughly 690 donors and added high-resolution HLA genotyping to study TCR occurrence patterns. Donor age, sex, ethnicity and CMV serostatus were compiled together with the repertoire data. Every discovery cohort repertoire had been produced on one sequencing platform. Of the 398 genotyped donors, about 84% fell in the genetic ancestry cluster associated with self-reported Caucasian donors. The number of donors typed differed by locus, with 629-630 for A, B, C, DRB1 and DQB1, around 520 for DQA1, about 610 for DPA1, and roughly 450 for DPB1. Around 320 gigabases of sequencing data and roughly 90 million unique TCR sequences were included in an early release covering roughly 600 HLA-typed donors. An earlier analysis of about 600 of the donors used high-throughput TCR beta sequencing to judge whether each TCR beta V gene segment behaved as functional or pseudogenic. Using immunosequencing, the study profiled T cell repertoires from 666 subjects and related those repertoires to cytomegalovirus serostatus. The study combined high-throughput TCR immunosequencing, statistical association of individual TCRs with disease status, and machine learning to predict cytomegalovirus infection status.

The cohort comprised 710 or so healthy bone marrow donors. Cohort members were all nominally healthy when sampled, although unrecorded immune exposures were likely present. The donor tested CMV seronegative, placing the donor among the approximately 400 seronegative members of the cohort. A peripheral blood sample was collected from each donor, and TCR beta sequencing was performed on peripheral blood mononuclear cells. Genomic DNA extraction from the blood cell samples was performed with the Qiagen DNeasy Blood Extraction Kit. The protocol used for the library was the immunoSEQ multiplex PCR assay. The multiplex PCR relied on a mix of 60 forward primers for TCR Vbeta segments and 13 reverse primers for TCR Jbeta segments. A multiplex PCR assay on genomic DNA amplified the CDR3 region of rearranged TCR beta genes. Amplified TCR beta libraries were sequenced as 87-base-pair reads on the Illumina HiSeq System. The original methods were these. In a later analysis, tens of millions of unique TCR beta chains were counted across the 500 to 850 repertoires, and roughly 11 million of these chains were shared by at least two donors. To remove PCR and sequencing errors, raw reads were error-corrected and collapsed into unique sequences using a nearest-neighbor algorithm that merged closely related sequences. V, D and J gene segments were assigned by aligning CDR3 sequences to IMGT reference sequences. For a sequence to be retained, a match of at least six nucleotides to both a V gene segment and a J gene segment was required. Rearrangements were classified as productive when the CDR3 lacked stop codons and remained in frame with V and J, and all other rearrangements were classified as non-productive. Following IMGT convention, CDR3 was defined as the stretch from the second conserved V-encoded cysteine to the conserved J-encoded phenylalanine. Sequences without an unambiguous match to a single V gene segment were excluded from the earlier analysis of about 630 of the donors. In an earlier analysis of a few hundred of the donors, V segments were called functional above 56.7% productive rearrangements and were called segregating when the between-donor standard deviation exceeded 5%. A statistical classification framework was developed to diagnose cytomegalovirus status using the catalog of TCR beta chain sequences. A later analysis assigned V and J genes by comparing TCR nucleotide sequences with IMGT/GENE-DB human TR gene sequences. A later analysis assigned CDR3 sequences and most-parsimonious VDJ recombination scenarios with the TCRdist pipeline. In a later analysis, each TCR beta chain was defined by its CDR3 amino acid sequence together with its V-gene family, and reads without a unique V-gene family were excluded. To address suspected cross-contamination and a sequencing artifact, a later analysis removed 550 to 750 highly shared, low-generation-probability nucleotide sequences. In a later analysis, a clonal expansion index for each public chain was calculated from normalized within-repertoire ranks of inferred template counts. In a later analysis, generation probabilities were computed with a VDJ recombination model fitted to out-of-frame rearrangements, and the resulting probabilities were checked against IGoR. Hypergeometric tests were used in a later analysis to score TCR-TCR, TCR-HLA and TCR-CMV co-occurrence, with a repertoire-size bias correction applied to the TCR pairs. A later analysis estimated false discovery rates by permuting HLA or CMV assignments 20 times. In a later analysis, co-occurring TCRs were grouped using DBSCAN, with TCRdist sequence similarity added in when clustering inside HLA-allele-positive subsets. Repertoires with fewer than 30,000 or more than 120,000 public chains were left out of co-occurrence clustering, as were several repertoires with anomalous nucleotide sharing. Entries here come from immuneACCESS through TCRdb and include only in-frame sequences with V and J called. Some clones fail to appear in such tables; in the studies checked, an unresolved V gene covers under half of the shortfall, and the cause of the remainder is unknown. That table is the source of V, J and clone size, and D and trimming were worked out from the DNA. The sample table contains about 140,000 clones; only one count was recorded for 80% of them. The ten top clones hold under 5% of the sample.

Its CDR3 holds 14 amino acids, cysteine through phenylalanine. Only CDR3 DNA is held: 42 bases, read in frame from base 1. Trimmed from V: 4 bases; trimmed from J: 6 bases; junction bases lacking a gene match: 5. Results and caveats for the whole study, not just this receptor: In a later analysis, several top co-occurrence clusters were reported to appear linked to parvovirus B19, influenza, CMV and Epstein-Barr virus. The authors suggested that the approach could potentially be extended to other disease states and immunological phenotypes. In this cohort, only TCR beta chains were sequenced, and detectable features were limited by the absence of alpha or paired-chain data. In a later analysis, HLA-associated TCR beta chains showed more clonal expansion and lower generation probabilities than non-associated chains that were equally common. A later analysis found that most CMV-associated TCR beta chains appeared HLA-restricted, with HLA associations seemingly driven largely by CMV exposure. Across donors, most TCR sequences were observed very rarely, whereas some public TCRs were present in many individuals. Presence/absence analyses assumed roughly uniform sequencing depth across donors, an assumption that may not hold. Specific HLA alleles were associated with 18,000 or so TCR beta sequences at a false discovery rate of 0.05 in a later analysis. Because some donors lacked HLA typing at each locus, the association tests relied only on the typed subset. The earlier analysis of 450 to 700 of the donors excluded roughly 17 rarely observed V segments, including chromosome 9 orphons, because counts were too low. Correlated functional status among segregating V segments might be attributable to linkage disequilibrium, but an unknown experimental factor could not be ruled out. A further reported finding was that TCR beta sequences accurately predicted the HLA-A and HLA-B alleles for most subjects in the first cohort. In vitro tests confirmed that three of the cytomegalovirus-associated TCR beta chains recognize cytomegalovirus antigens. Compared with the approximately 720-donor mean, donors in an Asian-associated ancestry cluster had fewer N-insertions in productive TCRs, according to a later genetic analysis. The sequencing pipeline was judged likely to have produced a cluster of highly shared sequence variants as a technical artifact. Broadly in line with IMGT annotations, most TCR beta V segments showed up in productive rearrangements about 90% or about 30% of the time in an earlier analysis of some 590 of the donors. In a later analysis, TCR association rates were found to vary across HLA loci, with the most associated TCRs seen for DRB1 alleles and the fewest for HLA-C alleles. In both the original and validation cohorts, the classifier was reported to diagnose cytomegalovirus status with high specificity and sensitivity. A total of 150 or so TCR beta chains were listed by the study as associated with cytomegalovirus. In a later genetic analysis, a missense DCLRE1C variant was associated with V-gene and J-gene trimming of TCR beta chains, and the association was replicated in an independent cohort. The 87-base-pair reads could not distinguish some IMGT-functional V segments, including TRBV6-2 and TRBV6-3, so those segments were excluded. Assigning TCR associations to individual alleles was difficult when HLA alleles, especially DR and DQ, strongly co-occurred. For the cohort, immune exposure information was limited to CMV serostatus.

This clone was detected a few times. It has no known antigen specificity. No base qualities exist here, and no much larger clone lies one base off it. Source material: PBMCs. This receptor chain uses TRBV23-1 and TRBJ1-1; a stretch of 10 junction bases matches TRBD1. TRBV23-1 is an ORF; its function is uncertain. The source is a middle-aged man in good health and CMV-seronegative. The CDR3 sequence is CASSRPGQGPEAFF. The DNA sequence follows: TGCGCCAGCAGTCGCCCGGGACAGGGGCCTGAAGCTTTCTTT.